The 23 T cell receptor beta chains listed next were all sequenced from one sample in a study of cytomegalovirus exposure and HLA in healthy donors (TCRdb year 2017). The library was generated by the immunoSEQ multiplex PCR assay. For the multiplex PCR, a mixture combining 60 forward primers for TCR Vbeta segments and 13 reverse primers for TCR Jbeta segments was used. Not all clones reach the TCRdb copy of this immuneACCESS table, which keeps in-frame sequences only. Checked studies attribute under half of the gap to unresolved V genes and leave the rest unexplained. Here the sample has about 190,000 clones; approximately 81% occur a single time. Around 2.2% of the sample goes to the ten largest clones. The sequencing input was PBMCs. The receptors shown here come from a woman aged 25 to 39 in good health and CMV-seronegative.

V usage is TRBV9 and J usage is TRBJ1-1; perhaps TRBD1 as D (6 bases). Germline lookup yields CDR1 SGDLS and CDR2 YYNGEE. The length of the CDR3 is 15 residues. Trimming pared 4 bases from V and 4 bases from J, leaving 17 bases between. The CDR3 DNA sequence: TGTGCCAGCAGCAAGGCGGCAGGGGTGAGCACTGAAGCTTTCTTT. Encoded protein: CASSKAAGVSTEAFF.

The chain joins TRBV27 to TRBJ2-3; 11 bases are shared with TRBD2. This CDR3 comprises 15 residues. Trimming removed 6 bases from V and 6 bases from J; junction bases left unmatched: 8. Looked up from germline, CDR1 is MNHEY and CDR2 is SMNVEV (reference sequence). Here the CDR3 DNA reads TGTGCCAGCAGGTATAGCGGGAGGGCCGGGGATACGCAGTATTTT. This codes for CASRYSGRAGDTQYF.

A word on this clone: Other DNA sequences from this sample encode an identical CDR3 as well. The CDR3 DNA sequence: TGTGCCAGCAGCTTAGTCCGGGACAGGGCCTACAATGAGCAGTTCTTC. The encoded protein is CASSLVRDRAYNEQFF. The chain joins TRBV7-8 to TRBJ2-1; 9 bases align to TRBD1. The germline V gene has CDR1 SGHVS and CDR2 FQNEAQ. After removal of 1 base from V and 2 bases from J, the junction contained 3 bases not matched to a gene. This CDR3 spans 16 amino acids.

The gene calls are TRBV5-4 and TRBJ2-3, with TRBD2 as a possible D gene (7 bases). V was shortened by 2 bases and J by 5 bases, with 15 bases between the two germline ends. Germline V gene data show CDR1 as SGHNT and CDR2 as YYREEE (reference sequence). This CDR3 is built from 15 residues. The CDR3 nucleotides read TGTGCCAGCAGCTTAGCGGGGACCAGGGGAGATACGCAGTATTTT. It encodes CASSLAGTRGDTQYF. Full variable domain (remainder filled in from reference TRBV5-4 and TRBJ2-3): ETGVTQSPTHLIKTRGQQVTLRCSSQSGHNTVSWYQQALGQGPQFIFQYYREEENGRGNFPPRFSGLQFPNYSSELNVNALELDDSALYLCASSLAGTRGDTQYFGPGTRLTVL.

The genes are TRBV27 and TRBJ1-1, with D unresolved. This CDR3 spans 15 amino acids. CDR1 is MNHEY and CDR2 is SMNVEV in the germline V gene (reference sequence). Deletions cut 3 bases from V and 8 bases from J, with 19 bases between. The CDR3 sequence is CASSLEATELNEAFF. CDR3 nucleotide sequence: TGTGCCAGCAGTTTGGAGGCCACCGAGCTTAACGAAGCTTTCTTT.

The V gene is TRBV2, the J gene TRBJ2-7, with D tentatively TRBD1 (5 bases). Trimming removed 5 bases at V and 4 bases at J, with 9 bases between. This CDR3 region has 12 residues. Germline CDR1 is SNHLY and CDR2 is FYNNEI. The CDR3: CASSKGLYEQYF. DNA for the CDR3: TGTGCCAGCAGTAAGGGGTTATACGAGCAGTACTTC.

This rearrangement joins TRBV28 to TRBJ2-7; a weak D match, TRBD1 (6 bases). The germline V gene has CDR1 MDHEN and CDR2 SYDVKM. Trimming removed 7 bases at V and 4 bases at J, with 17 bases between. The CDR3 is 14 residues long. The CDR3 loop is CASTPRQDFYEQYF. In DNA, the CDR3 is TGTGCCAGCACCCCGCGACAGGATTTTTACGAGCAGTACTTC.

The chain carries TRBV6-6 and TRBJ2-5; TRBD2 matches at 7 bases. This CDR3 is 15 amino acids long. Germline-derived CDR1 and CDR2 are MNHNY and SVGAGI (reference sequence). Unmatched junction bases numbered 9, after V lost 3 bases and J lost 5 bases. The CDR3 coding sequence is TGTGCCAGCAGTTATGGGGACCAAGCGGGGGAGACCCAGTACTTC. It codes for CASSYGDQAGETQYF.

This clone showed up just a few times. The chain couples TRBV2 to TRBJ1-2; D is perhaps TRBD1 (5 bases). The CDR3 consists of 15 residues. V was pared by 7 bases and J by 2 bases, with 17 bases between. The germline V gene has CDR1 SNHLY and CDR2 FYNNEI. This CDR3 is CASTLGGAGNYGYTF. CDR3 sequence (DNA): TGTGCCAGCACTCTCGGTGGGGCAGGGAACTATGGCTACACCTTC. Supplemented by reference TRBV2 and TRBJ1-2, the full variable domain reads EPEVTQTPSHQVTQMGQEVILRCVPISNHLYFYWYRQILGQKVEFLVSFYNNEISEKSEIFDDQFSVERPDGSNFTLKIRSTKLEDSAMYFCASTLGGAGNYGYTFGSGTRLTVV.

This clone appeared a few times. The chain is built from TRBV7-9 and TRBJ1-1; possibly TRBD1 for D (5 bases). Trimming removed 4 bases at V and 0 bases at J, with 12 bases between. Germline V gene data show CDR1 as SEHNR and CDR2 as FQNEAQ (reference sequence). The CDR3 extends over 15 amino acids. Here the CDR3 reads CASSSQGYMNTEAFF. CDR3 coding DNA: TGTGCCAGCAGCTCCCAGGGATACATGAACACTGAAGCTTTCTTT. Filled out from reference TRBV7-9 and TRBJ1-1, the complete variable domain reads DTGVSQNPRHKITKRGQNVTFRCDPISEHNRLYWYRQTLGQGPEFLTYFQNEAQLEKSRLLSDRFSAERPKGSFSTLEIQRTEQGDSAMYLCASSSQGYMNTEAFFGQGTRLTVV.

The chain joins TRBV27 to TRBJ1-6; D is unclear. In germline, CDR1 is MNHEY, CDR2 SMNVEV (reference sequence). V shed 0 bases and J shed 7 bases, with 4 bases lying between them. The CDR3 has 13 amino acids. CDR3 in DNA: TGTGCCAGCAGTTTATCGCGGAATTCACCCCTCCACTTT. It is translated as CASSLSRNSPLHF.

This rearrangement joins TRBV7-9 to TRBJ2-1; 14 nucleotides line up with TRBD2. Losses at the gene ends were 4 bases for V and 0 bases for J; bases not matched to a gene: 2. The CDR3 is 17 residues long. The germline V gene has CDR1 SEHNR and CDR2 FQNEAQ (reference sequence). CDR3 DNA sequence: TGTGCCAGCAGCTCGGGACTAGCGGGAGTCTCCTACAATGAGCAGTTCTTC. Protein: CASSSGLAGVSYNEQFF.

The chain employs TRBV19 and TRBJ1-5; D possibly corresponds to TRBD1 (5 bases). V lost 5 bases to trimming and J lost 4 bases, with 9 bases between them. CDR1 LNHDA and CDR2 SQIVND come from the germline V gene (reference sequence). This CDR3 contains 13 residues. CDR3 nucleotide sequence: TGTGCCAGTAGTTTCGGGGGTAATCAGCCCCAGCATTTT. This codes for CASSFGGNQPQHF.

The chain is built from TRBV6-1 and TRBJ2-7; perhaps TRBD1 as D (6 bases). Germline CDR1 is MNHNS and CDR2 is SASEGT. Trimming stripped 8 bases from V and 3 bases from J, with 8 bases between. The CDR3 is made up of 11 amino acids. Here the CDR3 reads CASGTIYEQYF. The CDR3 DNA is TGTGCCAGCGGGACAATCTACGAGCAGTACTTC.

The genes are TRBV5-1 and TRBJ2-5, with D uncertain. Germline CDR1 reads SGHRS; CDR2 reads YFSETQ. V gave up 0 bases and J gave up 0 bases, with 6 bases separating them. CDR3 length equals 14 residues. As DNA, the CDR3 is TGCGCCAGCAGCTTGGGGGCTAACCAAGAGACCCAGTACTTC. Its protein is CASSLGANQETQYF.

To note about this clone: One end of the junction does not line up with germline, which may come from a read error. The gene calls are TRBV4-2 and TRBJ2-4, with 15 nucleotides matching TRBD2. Per germline, CDR1 LGHNA and CDR2 YNFKEQ. This CDR3 is 20 amino acids long. CDR3 sequence: CASSQGRTSGRAIAKNSQYF. The CDR3 nucleotides are TGTGCCAGCAGCCAAGGGCGGACTAGCGGGAGGGCTATAGCCAAAAACAGTCAGTACTTC.

The chain recombines TRBV6-5 with TRBJ2-7; a weak D match, TRBD1 (6 bases). The germline V gene has CDR1 MNHEY and CDR2 SVGAGI. The CDR3 totals 16 residues. With 0 bases removed from V and 0 bases from J, the gap between germline ends came to 12 bases. CDR3 DNA: TGTGCCAGCAGTTACTCGGGGGACACCTTCTCCTACGAGCAGTACTTC. Protein product: CASSYSGDTFSYEQYF.

The chain has TRBV6-5 and TRBJ1-1, with TRBD1 matching over 8 bases. The CDR3 is made up of 13 amino acids. V lost 8 bases, J lost 11 bases, and 13 bases stayed unmatched. From germline, CDR1 is MNHEY and CDR2 SVGAGI. The CDR3 sequence is CASGRGQGSAAFF. The DNA of the CDR3 is TGTGCCAGCGGAAGAGGACAGGGCTCCGCCGCTTTCTTT.

The chain links TRBV7-9 to TRBJ2-3, with 8 positions matching TRBD1. The V gene's germline CDR1 is SEHNR and CDR2 FQNEAQ (reference sequence). This CDR3 has 16 amino acids. V lost 3 bases, J lost 4 bases, and 9 bases stayed unmatched. The CDR3 region has the DNA TGTGCCAGCAGCTTGAATTTGCAGGGGGCGGCAGATACGCAGTATTTT. Its protein is CASSLNLQGAADTQYF.

V and J are TRBV5-6 and TRBJ2-3, with D possibly TRBD2 on 5 matching bases. The V gene's germline CDR1 is SGHDT and CDR2 YYEEEE. Trimming removed 3 bases from V and 3 bases from J, with 20 bases in between. The length of the CDR3 is 17 residues. The CDR3 spells CASSSKITTTGTDTQYF. The CDR3 bases are TGTGCCAGCAGCTCGAAAATCACAACCACGGGGACAGATACGCAGTATTTT.

To note about this clone: At one end, the junction sequence differs from germline, possibly due to a read error. Other DNA sequences within the sample encode an identical CDR3. The gene calls are TRBV23-1 and TRBJ2-7; perhaps TRBD2 as D (5 bases). TRBV23-1 is assigned to the ORF class and has an uncertain function. CDR3 length: 13 residues. The CDR3 reads CASKEGLAYEQYF. The CDR3 bases are TGCGCCAGCAAAGAGGGTCTGGCCTACGAGCAGTACTTT.

The chain couples TRBV2 to TRBJ1-1; D may be TRBD1 (5 bases). V was pared by 5 bases and J by 8 bases, with 6 bases between. Germline values: CDR1 SNHLY, CDR2 FYNNEI. This CDR3 is built from 10 residues. The CDR3 sequence: CASSRQEAFF. DNA of the CDR3: TGTGCCAGCAGTCGACAGGAAGCTTTCTTT.

In its sample, this clone was seen once. The chain carries TRBV6-4 and TRBJ2-1, with 11 bases identical to TRBD1. CDR3 length: 13 residues. The V gene end was trimmed by 6 bases and the J gene end by 9 bases; junction bases not matched to a gene: 4. Germline assignment: CDR1 MRHNA and CDR2 SNTAGT. The CDR3 coding sequence is TGTGCCAGCAGGAGGGACAGGGGGGGTGAGCAGTTCTTC. This gives the protein CASRRDRGGEQFF.